Below, 31 T cell receptor beta chains from the same sample are listed, as sequenced in a study of Graves' ophthalmopathy and Graves' hyperthyroidism. Using RNA transcripts, the TCR beta CDR3 regions were amplified. First-round RT-PCR relied on HTBI primers, and a second-round multiplex PCR came next. MiXCR was run by TCRdb on the multiplex PCR reads, yielding one entry per CDR3 protein. The data show about 57,000 distinct CDR3 sequences, with approximately 45% seen just once and 4.5% to 5% held by the top ten. Input material: peripheral blood. These receptors came from an adult woman with Graves' ophthalmopathy.

In the case of this clonotype: Possible read error: a much larger clone is one base away. The chain combines TRBV4-1 with TRBJ2-7, with a tentative D call TRBD2 (6 bases). V was clipped by 1 base and J by 3 bases, with 13 bases between them. Germline V gene sequence: CDR1 MGHRA, CDR2 YSYEKL. This CDR3 comprises 15 residues. CDR3 nucleotides: TGCGCCAGCAGCCAAGCGGGGGACGCCGTCTACGAGCAGTACTTC. This encodes CASSQAGDAVYEQYF.

This clonotype showed up many times. V gene TRBV11-3 combines with J gene TRBJ2-7; a weak D match, TRBD1 (7 bases). The germline V gene encodes CDR1 SGHNT and CDR2 YENEEA. The CDR3 is 14 residues long. Trimming removed 5 bases at V and 3 bases at J, with 14 bases between. CDR3 nucleotides: TGTGCCAGCAGCCCCAGGAGGGACAGCTACGAGCAGTACTTC. This codes for CASSPRRDSYEQYF.

This clonotype was seen repeatedly, ten times or more. V and J are TRBV24-1 and TRBJ1-4; D unclear. The CDR3 extends over 14 amino acids. Per germline, CDR1 KGHDR and CDR2 SFDVKD. The germline V and J ends were trimmed by 3 bases and 2 bases, with 6 bases remaining between them. CDR3 sequence (DNA): TGTGCCACCAGTGATACGGGCACTAATGAAAAACTGTTTTTT. It codes for CATSDTGTNEKLFF.

The rearrangement links TRBV10-3 to TRBJ1-1; TRBD1 aligns across 8 bases. The CDR3 consists of 20 residues. The ends lost 6 bases at V and 6 bases at J; junction bases unmatched: 27. Germline values: CDR1 ENHRY, CDR2 SYGVKD. In DNA, the CDR3 is TGTGCCATCAGCTCCAAGCCCCCGCACGGACAGGGCGCAGGAGGCTCTGAAGCTTTCTTT. Amino acid sequence: CAISSKPPHGQGAGGSEAFF.

The chain has TRBV28 and TRBJ2-7, with TRBD2 matching over 7 bases. This CDR3 spans 14 amino acids. V shed 3 bases and J 3 bases; nucleotides not matched to a gene: 5. The germline CDR1 and CDR2 sequences are MDHEN and SYDVKM. CDR3 nucleotide sequence: TGTGCCAGCAGTTTGCTAGCGGCCGTCTACGAGCAGTACTTC. Protein product: CASSLLAAVYEQYF. Supplemented by reference TRBV28 and TRBJ2-7, the full variable domain reads DVKVTQSSRYLVKRTGEKVFLECVQDMDHENMFWYRQDPGLGLRLIYFSYDVKMKEKGDIPEGYSVSREKKERFSLILESASTNQTSMYLCASSLLAAVYEQYFGPGTRLTVT.

This clonotype was detected ten times or more. The rearrangement uses TRBV11-2 and TRBJ2-7; TRBD2 aligns across 7 bases. This CDR3 spans 15 amino acids. Trimming at V came to 3 bases and at J to 0 bases, leaving 5 bases not matched to a gene. CDR1 SGHAT and CDR2 FQNNGV come from the germline V gene. The CDR3 coding sequence is TGTGCCAGCAGCTTGAGAGGCGGGAGCTCCTACGAGCAGTACTTC. The encoded protein is CASSLRGGSSYEQYF.

This clonotype is categorized as medium-sized. This chain joins TRBV24-1 and TRBJ1-2, with D possibly TRBD1 on 5 matching bases. Germline V gene data show CDR1 as KGHDR and CDR2 as SFDVKD. The V end lost 8 bases, the J end lost 4 bases, and 16 bases lay between the germline ends. There are 14 residues in the CDR3. The CDR3, as DNA: TGTGCCACCAACAGACCCCAGGGAGTCTATGGCTACACCTTC. Translating it yields CATNRPQGVYGYTF.

This clonotype was seen many times. The V call is TRBV3-1, the J call TRBJ1-5; no firm D call. The CDR3 is made up of 15 amino acids. Germline values: CDR1 LGHDT, CDR2 YNNKEL (reference sequence). Trimming shortened V by 0 bases and J by 5 bases, and 11 bases separated the two germline ends. The CDR3 loop reads CASSQDARMDQPQHF. The CDR3 nucleotides read TGTGCCAGCAGCCAAGATGCGAGGATGGATCAGCCCCAGCATTTT.

At least ten counts were recorded for this clonotype. J is TRBJ2-5 and V is TRBV6-6; 10 nucleotides match TRBD1. V was pared by 5 bases and J by 4 bases, with 4 bases of the junction left unmatched. This CDR3 comprises 14 residues. Germline values: CDR1 MNHNY, CDR2 SVGAGI (reference sequence). In DNA, the CDR3 is TGTGCCAGCAGTCCCGGGACAGGGGTAGAGACCCAGTACTTC. It encodes CASSPGTGVETQYF.

About this clonotype itself: The junction does not match germline at one end; this may be a read error. The chain has TRBV7-2 and TRBJ2-6; D is perhaps TRBD1 or TRBD2 (6 bases each). Germline CDR1 and CDR2: SGHTA and FQGNSA. This CDR3 spans 14 amino acids. The CDR3: CASSLDGGRGTEAF. The CDR3 DNA reads as TGTGCCAGCAGCTTAGATGGGGGGCGAGGAACTGAAGCTTTC.

The sample holds many counts of this clonotype. The V and J genes are TRBV12-3 or TRBV12-4 and TRBJ2-4; no clear D gene. V was pared by 1 base and J by 6 bases, with 7 bases between. This CDR3 has 13 residues. CDR3 loop: CASSLGGVNIQYF. CDR3 nucleotide sequence: TGTGCCAGCAGTTTAGGTGGGGTAAACATTCAGTACTTC.

In this sample, this clonotype turned up a few times. V and J are TRBV5-8 and TRBJ2-1; unclear D gene. CDR3 length equals 13 residues. V lost 0 bases and J 4 bases, leaving 5 bases between the germline ends. The germline CDR1 and CDR2 sequences are SGHTS and YDEGEE. CDR3 sequence reads: CASSLASYNEQFF. The CDR3 DNA sequence: TGTGCCAGCAGCTTGGCGAGTTACAATGAGCAGTTCTTC.

The chain uses TRBV4-3 and TRBJ2-3; 10 bases line up with TRBD2. Trimming removed 1 base from V and 6 bases from J; junction bases left unmatched: 7. The length of the CDR3 is 16 residues. Germline CDR1 LGHNA, CDR2 YSLEER. The CDR3 nucleotides read TGCGCCAGCAGCCAAGTATGGATAGCGGGAGGCGATACGCAGTATTTT. Protein product: CASSQVWIAGGDTQYF.

Ten or more counts support this clonotype. This chain joins TRBV5-6 and TRBJ2-1; 7 bases are a match to TRBD1. Germline trimming cut 3 bases from V and 8 bases from J; bases unmatched to any gene: 14. From germline, CDR1 is SGHDT and CDR2 YYEEEE. The length of the CDR3 is 16 residues. The chain's CDR3 is CASSSTGTVLVYEQFF. The CDR3 coding sequence is TGTGCCAGCAGCTCGACCGGGACAGTCTTAGTTTATGAGCAGTTCTTC.

Comment on this clonotype: A much more abundant neighbour one base away suggests this may be a read error. The V call is TRBV6-2 or TRBV6-3, the J call TRBJ1-5; TRBD1 aligns across 9 bases. Per germline, CDR1 MNHEY and CDR2 SVGEGT. The CDR3 is 16 residues long. The CDR3: CVSSYPGQGRDQPQHF. CDR3 nucleotides: TGTGTCAGCAGTTATCCGGGACAGGGAAGGGATCAGCCCCAGCATTTT.

The CDR3, as DNA: TGTGCCAGCAGCCCAAGACAAGAGACCCAGTACTTC. As protein: CASSPRQETQYF. The chain uses TRBV7-2 and TRBJ2-5; D is undetermined. The V end lost 5 bases, the J end lost 2 bases, and 6 bases lay between the germline ends. The CDR3 is 12 amino acids. CDR1 SGHTA and CDR2 FQGNSA come from the germline V gene.

This clonotype was counted a single time. V gene TRBV7-2 combines with J gene TRBJ1-2; 10 bases line up with TRBD1. This CDR3 region has 15 residues. Germline values: CDR1 SGHTA, CDR2 FQGNSA. Trimming at V came to 4 bases and at J to 2 bases, leaving 4 bases not matched to a gene. CDR3 in amino acids: CASSSPGQGNYGYTF. The CDR3 nucleotides are TGTGCCAGCAGCTCCCCGGGACAGGGGAACTATGGCTACACCTTC.

Turning to this clonotype: Germline and junction disagree at one end, which may indicate a read error. The V gene is TRBV29-1, the J gene TRBJ1-1; D may be TRBD1 (5 bases). The germline V gene has CDR1 SQVTM and CDR2 ANQGSEA. This CDR3 has 12 residues. The CDR3 is CSVWGSYAEAFF. CDR3 DNA: TGCAGCGTTTGGGGCAGTTACGCTGAAGCTTTCTTC.

V and J are TRBV30 and TRBJ2-5; D might be TRBD2 (6 bases). Trimming shortened V by 2 bases and J by 5 bases, and 12 bases separated the two germline ends. CDR3 length: 13 amino acids. The V gene's germline CDR1 is GTSNPN and CDR2 SVGIG (reference sequence). The CDR3 sequence is CAWSFPGEETQYF. The CDR3 DNA reads as TGTGCCTGGAGTTTCCCGGGGGAGGAGACCCAGTACTTC.

The chain is built from TRBV20-1 and TRBJ2-2; 11 nucleotides match TRBD2. Germline trimming cut 3 bases from V and 1 base from J; bases unmatched to any gene: 13. Germline-derived CDR1 and CDR2 are DFQATT and SNEGSKA (reference sequence). The CDR3 spans 19 residues. The chain's CDR3 is CSASSVESSGRVNTGELFF. The CDR3 DNA follows: TGCAGTGCTAGTTCCGTGGAGAGTAGCGGGAGGGTGAACACCGGGGAGCTGTTTTTT.

The gene calls are TRBV20-1 and TRBJ2-1, with no clear D. Per the germline V gene, CDR1 is DFQATT and CDR2 is SNEGSKA (reference sequence). The CDR3 contains 15 residues. V dropped 6 bases and J dropped 2 bases, with 17 bases sitting between them. The CDR3: CSAPSQRSAYNEQFF. The CDR3 bases are TGCAGTGCCCCGTCCCAAAGATCGGCCTACAATGAGCAGTTCTTC.

In this sample, this clonotype turned up many times. This rearrangement joins TRBV7-2 to TRBJ2-5; possible D gene TRBD1, 6 bases. Trimming took off 2 bases at V and 2 bases at J, with 9 bases between the two ends. The CDR3 covers 14 residues. Germline V gene lookup returns CDR1 SGHTA and CDR2 FQGNSA. The DNA for the CDR3 is TGTGCCAGCAGCTTATCTAGGGGGCAAGAGACCCAGTACTTC. It yields the protein CASSLSRGQETQYF.

V is TRBV19 and J is TRBJ2-1; 7 nucleotides match TRBD1. With 9 bases clipped from V and 2 bases from J, the junction kept 10 bases outside the gene matches. Germline V lookup: CDR1 LNHDA, CDR2 SQIVND (reference sequence). The CDR3 sequence is 15 residues long. The CDR3 is CASADPGQPYNEQFF. The DNA for the CDR3 is TGTGCCAGCGCAGACCCGGGACAGCCCTACAATGAGCAGTTCTTC.

V is TRBV12-3 or TRBV12-4 and J is TRBJ2-7, with 10 nucleotides matching TRBD1. Trimming took 3 bases from V and 3 from J; bases not matched to a gene: 5. CDR3 size: 15 residues. CDR3 in DNA: TGTGCCAGCAGTTTTGGGACAGGGGTGGGCTACGAGCAGTACTTC. Residues: CASSFGTGVGYEQYF.

V and J are TRBV24-1 and TRBJ2-1, with 7 positions matching TRBD1. The CDR3 is 14 residues long. V lost 6 bases to trimming and J lost 5 bases; unmatched junction nucleotides: 6. CDR1 KGHDR and CDR2 SFDVKD come from the germline V gene. The CDR3 DNA is TGTGCCACCAGTAATCCGGGACAGAACAATGAGCAGTTCTTC. It yields the protein CATSNPGQNNEQFF.

To note about this clonotype: A junction end diverges from the germline sequence, so it may reflect a read error. This chain joins TRBV20-1 and TRBJ1-2; D gene ambiguous. Germline V gene lookup returns CDR1 DFQATT and CDR2 SNEGSKA (reference sequence). The CDR3 sequence is 10 residues long. CDR3 sequence reads: CSANRGGYTF. The CDR3 nucleotides are TGCAGTGCTAATCGAGGAGGCTATACCTTC.

Comments on this clonotype: No conserved phenylalanine or tryptophan ends this CDR3, so it is likely a read error. The limits of the CDR3 on the DNA are not certain, so only TCRdb's listed CDR3 is given. This chain's CDR3 is CSAPPEPYGYTFGS. The V and J genes are TRBV20-1 and TRBJ2-5; the D call of TRBD2 is as the table states it, not checked on the DNA. The CDR3 is made up of 14 amino acids, end residues included. CDR1 is DFQATT and CDR2 is SNEGSKA in the germline V gene (reference sequence).

CDR3 DNA: TGTGCCAGCAGTGCTAGTTGGGGATTCAATACCTACGAGCAGTACTTC. Protein sequence: CASSASWGFNTYEQYF. The V and J genes are TRBV25-1 and TRBJ2-7; D unclear. This CDR3 contains 16 residues. Trimming cost V 4 bases and J 2 bases, with 18 bases left between them. Germline-derived CDR1 and CDR2 are MGHDK and SYGVNS.

A remark on this clonotype: No DNA is shown, since the ends of the CDR3 on it are uncertain; the CDR3 is the one TCRdb lists. The gene calls are TRBV11-2 and TRBJ2-5. The CDR3 comprises 13 residues, both ends counted. CDR1 is SGHAT and CDR2 is FQNNGV in the germline V gene. CDR3: CASSSYFGETQYF.

Only a few counts were recorded for this clonotype. The rearrangement links TRBV19 to TRBJ2-7, with no clear D. The V end was cut by 3 bases, the J end by 2 bases, with 5 bases between. The germline V gene has CDR1 LNHDA and CDR2 SQIVND (reference sequence). The CDR3 consists of 12 residues. The chain's CDR3 is CASSMRPYEQYF. DNA for the CDR3: TGTGCCAGTAGTATGCGCCCCTACGAGCAGTACTTC.

This clonotype was found many times. J is TRBJ1-2 and V is TRBV19, with 8 bases that match TRBD1. Germline V gives CDR1 LNHDA, CDR2 SQIVND (reference sequence). CDR3 length equals 13 residues. J was trimmed by 4 bases and V by 7 bases; bases with no gene match: 5. The CDR3: CASKAGGGYGYTF. CDR3 coding DNA: TGTGCCAGTAAGGCAGGGGGCGGCTATGGCTACACCTTC.